One TCR beta chain is described in this entry. This entry is derived from a study of response to subunit inactivated influenza vaccine. Via MiXCR, TCRdb re-called the RT-PCR reads, giving one row per CDR3 protein. Among hundreds of thousands of distinct CDR3 sequences listed, around 16% were seen once. The ends were cut back, 3 bases at V and 5 bases at J, with 15 bases in the middle. Germline CDR1 SNHLY, CDR2 FYNNEI. This CDR3 spans 15 amino acids. The specimen comprised PBMCs from blood, sampled approximately 13 days after vaccination. The rearrangement joins TRBV2 to TRBJ2-3, with D perhaps TRBD1 (7 bases). The TCR comes from a middle-aged man who received an inactivated influenza vaccine. CDR3 DNA: TGTGCCAGCAGTGACCCCACAGGGGAGGAAGATACGCAGTATTTT. Translated, it gives CASSDPTGEEDTQYF.